A single sample gave rise to the 6 T cell receptor beta chains below, sequenced in a study of radiation and T cells in renal cell carcinoma. As to time point: blood 4 weeks post-SBRT, at nephrectomy. Described treatment: 15 Gy SBRT to primary tumor, nephrectomy 4 weeks later. Generated by immunoSEQ multiplex PCR, the TCRdb table keeps only in-frame clones and is missing some. The sample yields 90,000 to 100,000 clones, around 80% seen once. The source material was blood, sampled from a patient whose treatment included radiotherapy and nephrectomy. Receptor source: a man in his 60s with renal cell carcinoma.

The CDR3 reads CASSLWGTNTEAFF. The CDR3 DNA is TGTGCCAGCAGCCTTTGGGGGACGAACACTGAAGCTTTCTTT. The J gene is TRBJ1-1, the V gene TRBV7-9; possibly TRBD1 for D (5 bases). This CDR3 is built from 14 residues. Germline assignment: CDR1 SEHNR and CDR2 FQNEAQ (reference sequence). Trimming cost V 5 bases and J 1 base, with 11 bases left between them.

The V gene is TRBV6-5, the J gene TRBJ2-5, with 7 nucleotides matching TRBD2. The CDR3 is 14 amino acids. CDR1 is MNHEY and CDR2 is SVGAGI in the germline V gene. V lost 6 bases to trimming and J lost 5 bases; unmatched junction nucleotides: 9. Written as DNA, the CDR3 is TGTGCCAGCAGCTACGGCGCGGGAGTGGAGACCCAGTACTTC. As protein: CASSYGAGVETQYF.

The gene calls are TRBV5-1 and TRBJ1-1; weak D call: TRBD1 (6 bases). Per germline, CDR1 SGHRS and CDR2 YFSETQ. The CDR3 covers 14 residues. Trimming cost V 6 bases and J 1 base, with 13 bases left between them. CDR3 protein: CASNSQGSNTEAFF. The CDR3 nucleotides read TGCGCCAGCAACAGTCAGGGGTCGAACACTGAAGCTTTCTTT.

V and J are TRBV14 and TRBJ2-7; maybe TRBD2 (5 bases). The CDR3 contains 15 residues. V was pared by 1 base and J by 6 bases, with 16 bases between. Germline V gene data show CDR1 as SGHDN and CDR2 as FVKESK. As DNA, the CDR3 is TGTGCCAGCAGCCAAGTAGGAGGTCTAGCAAGCGAGCAGTACTTC. Translating gives CASSQVGGLASEQYF.

The chain carries TRBV27 and TRBJ1-3, with 10 bases aligning to TRBD1. The V gene end was trimmed by 6 bases and the J gene end by 4 bases; junction bases not matched to a gene: 6. The CDR3 runs to 15 residues. Germline V CDR1 and CDR2: MNHEY, SMNVEV (reference sequence). The CDR3 DNA reads as TGTGCCAGCAGACCCGGGACAGGGGTAGGAAACACCATATATTTT. Translated, it gives CASRPGTGVGNTIYF.

The chain is built from TRBV5-4 and TRBJ1-2; D may be TRBD1 (6 bases). Trimming removed 4 bases from V and 5 bases from J, with 9 bases in between. This CDR3 region has 12 residues. Germline CDR1 is SGHNT and CDR2 is YYREEE (reference sequence). CDR3 residues: CASSRDIYGYTF. DNA for the CDR3: TGTGCCAGCAGCCGGGACATTTATGGCTACACCTTC.